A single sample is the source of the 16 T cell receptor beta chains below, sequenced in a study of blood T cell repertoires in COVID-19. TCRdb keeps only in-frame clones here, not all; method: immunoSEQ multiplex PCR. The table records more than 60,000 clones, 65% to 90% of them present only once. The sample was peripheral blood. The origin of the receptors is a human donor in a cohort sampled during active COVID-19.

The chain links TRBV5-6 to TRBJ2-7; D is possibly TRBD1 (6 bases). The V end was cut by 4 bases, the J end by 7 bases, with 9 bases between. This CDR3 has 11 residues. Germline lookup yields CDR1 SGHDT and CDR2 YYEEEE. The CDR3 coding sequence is TGTGCCAGCAGCCAACAGGGTGAGCAGTACTTC. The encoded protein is CASSQQGEQYF.

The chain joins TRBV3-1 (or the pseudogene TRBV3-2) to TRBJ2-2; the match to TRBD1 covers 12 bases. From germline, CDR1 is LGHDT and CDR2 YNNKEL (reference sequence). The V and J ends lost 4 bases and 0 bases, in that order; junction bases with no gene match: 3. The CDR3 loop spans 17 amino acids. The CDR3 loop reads CASSPGTGGPNTGELFF. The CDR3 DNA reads TGTGCCAGCAGCCCCGGGACAGGGGGCCCGAACACCGGGGAGCTGTTTTTT.

The CDR3 loop is CAISEPTGHPYEQYF. The CDR3 DNA is TGTGCCATCAGTGAGCCGACGGGACACCCCTACGAGCAGTACTTC. The chain joins TRBV10-3 to TRBJ2-7; the D gene is possibly TRBD1 (6 bases). The CDR3 consists of 15 residues. The V end was cut by 2 bases, the J end by 2 bases, with 13 bases between. Looked up from germline, CDR1 is ENHRY and CDR2 is SYGVKD.

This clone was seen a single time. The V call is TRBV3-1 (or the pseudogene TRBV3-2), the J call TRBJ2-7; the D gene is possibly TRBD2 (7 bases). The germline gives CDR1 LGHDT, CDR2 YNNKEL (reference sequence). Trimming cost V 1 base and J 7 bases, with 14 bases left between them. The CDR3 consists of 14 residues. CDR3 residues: CASSQGRGAREQYF. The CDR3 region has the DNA TGTGCCAGCAGCCAAGGTCGGGGGGCGAGGGAGCAGTACTTC.

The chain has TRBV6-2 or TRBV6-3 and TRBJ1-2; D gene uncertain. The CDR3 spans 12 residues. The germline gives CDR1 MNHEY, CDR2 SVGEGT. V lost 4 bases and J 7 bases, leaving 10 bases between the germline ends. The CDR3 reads CASSWANGGYTF. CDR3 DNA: TGTGCCAGCAGTTGGGCCAACGGTGGCTACACCTTC.

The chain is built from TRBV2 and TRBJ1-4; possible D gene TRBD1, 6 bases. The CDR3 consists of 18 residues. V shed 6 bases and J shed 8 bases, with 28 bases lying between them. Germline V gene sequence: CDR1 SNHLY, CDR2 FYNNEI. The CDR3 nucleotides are TGTGCCAGCAGCGGGGAGGGGGGGCGAAAGGTTCCGGGCGAAAAACTGTTTTTT. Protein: CASSGEGGRKVPGEKLFF.

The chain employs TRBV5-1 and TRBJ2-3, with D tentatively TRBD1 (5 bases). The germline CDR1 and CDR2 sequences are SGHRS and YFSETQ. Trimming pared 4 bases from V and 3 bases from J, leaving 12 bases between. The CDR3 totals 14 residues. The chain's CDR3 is CASSRRVGTDTQYF. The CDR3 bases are TGCGCCAGCAGCCGCAGGGTGGGTACAGATACGCAGTATTTT. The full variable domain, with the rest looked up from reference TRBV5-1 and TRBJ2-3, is KAGVTQTPRYLIKTRGQQVTLSCSPISGHRSVSWYQQTPGQGLQFLFEYFSETQRNKGNFPGRFSGRQFSNSRSEMNVSTLELGDSALYLCASSRRVGTDTQYFGPGTRLTVL.

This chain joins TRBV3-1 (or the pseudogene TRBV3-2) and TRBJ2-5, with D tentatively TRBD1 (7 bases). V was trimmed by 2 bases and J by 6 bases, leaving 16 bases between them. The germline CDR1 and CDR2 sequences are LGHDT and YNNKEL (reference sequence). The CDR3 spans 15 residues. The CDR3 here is CASSQLEGAGKTQYF. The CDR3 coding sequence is TGTGCCAGCAGCCAACTTGAGGGGGCGGGAAAGACCCAGTACTTC.

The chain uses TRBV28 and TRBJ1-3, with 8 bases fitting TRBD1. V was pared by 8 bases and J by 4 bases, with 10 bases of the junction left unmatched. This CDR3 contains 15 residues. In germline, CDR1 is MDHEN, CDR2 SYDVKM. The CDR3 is CASRIQGARGNTIYF. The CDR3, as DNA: TGTGCCAGCCGGATTCAGGGGGCGCGGGGAAACACCATATATTTT.

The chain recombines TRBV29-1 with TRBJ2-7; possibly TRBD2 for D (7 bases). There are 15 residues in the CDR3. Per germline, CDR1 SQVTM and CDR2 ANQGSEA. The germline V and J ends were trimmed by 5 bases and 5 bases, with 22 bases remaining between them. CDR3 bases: TGCAGCGTTCCCCCAAACGGGGGGCTAGGGGACGAGCAGTACTTC. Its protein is CSVPPNGGLGDEQYF.

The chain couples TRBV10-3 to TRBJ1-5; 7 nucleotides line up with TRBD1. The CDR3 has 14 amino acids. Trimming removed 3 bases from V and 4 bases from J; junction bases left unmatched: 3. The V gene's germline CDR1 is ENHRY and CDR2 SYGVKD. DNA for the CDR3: TGTGCCATCAGTGATCGGGACAGTAATCAGCCCCAGCATTTT. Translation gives CAISDRDSNQPQHF.

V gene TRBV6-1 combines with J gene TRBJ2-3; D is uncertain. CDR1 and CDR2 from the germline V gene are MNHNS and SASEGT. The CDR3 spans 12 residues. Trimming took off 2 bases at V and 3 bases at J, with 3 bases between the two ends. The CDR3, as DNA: TGTGCCAGCAGTGAATTAACAGATACGCAGTATTTT. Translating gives CASSELTDTQYF.

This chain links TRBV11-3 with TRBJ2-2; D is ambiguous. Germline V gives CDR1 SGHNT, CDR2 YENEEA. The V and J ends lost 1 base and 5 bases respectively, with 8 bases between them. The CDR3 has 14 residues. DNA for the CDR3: TGTGCCAGCAGCTTAGTCCCATTTACCGGGGAGCTGTTTTTT. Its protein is CASSLVPFTGELFF.

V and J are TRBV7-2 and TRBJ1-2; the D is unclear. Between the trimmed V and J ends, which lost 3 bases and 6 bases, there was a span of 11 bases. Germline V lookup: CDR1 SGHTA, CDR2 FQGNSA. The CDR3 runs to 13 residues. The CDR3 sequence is CASSLGGRDGYTF. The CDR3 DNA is TGTGCCAGCAGCTTGGGAGGGCGCGATGGCTACACCTTC.

The CDR3 DNA follows: TGCGCCAGCAGCTTTAGCCTCGGGGAGCCCGGGGAGCTGTTTTTT. Its protein product is CASSFSLGEPGELFF. The chain has TRBV5-1 and TRBJ2-2; maybe TRBD2 (5 bases). V shed 2 bases and J shed 6 bases, with 14 bases lying between them. Looked up from germline, CDR1 is SGHRS and CDR2 is YFSETQ. The CDR3 totals 15 residues.

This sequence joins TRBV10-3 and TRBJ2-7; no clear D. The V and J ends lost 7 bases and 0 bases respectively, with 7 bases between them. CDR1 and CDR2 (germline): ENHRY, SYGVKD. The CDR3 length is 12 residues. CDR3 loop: CAIMSYSYEQYF. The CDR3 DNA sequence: TGTGCCATCATGTCCTACTCCTACGAGCAGTACTTC.